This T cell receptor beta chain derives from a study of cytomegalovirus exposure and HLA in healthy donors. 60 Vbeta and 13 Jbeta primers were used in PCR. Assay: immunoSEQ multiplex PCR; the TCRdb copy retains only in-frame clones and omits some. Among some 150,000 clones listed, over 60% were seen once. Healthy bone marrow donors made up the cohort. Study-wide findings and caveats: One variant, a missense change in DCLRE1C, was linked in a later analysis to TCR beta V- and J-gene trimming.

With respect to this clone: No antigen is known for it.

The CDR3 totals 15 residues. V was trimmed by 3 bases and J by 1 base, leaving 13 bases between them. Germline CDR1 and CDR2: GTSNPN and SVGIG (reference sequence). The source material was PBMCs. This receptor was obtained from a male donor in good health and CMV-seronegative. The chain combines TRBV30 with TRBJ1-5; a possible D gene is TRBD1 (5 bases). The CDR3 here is CAWSSWEGSNQPQHF. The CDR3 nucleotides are TGTGCCTGGAGCTCTTGGGAGGGGAGCAATCAGCCCCAGCATTTT. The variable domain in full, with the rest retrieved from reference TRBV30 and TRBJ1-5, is SQTIHQWPATLVQPVGSPLSLECTVEGTSNPNLYWYRQAAGRGLQLLFYSVGIGQISSEVPQNLSASRPQDRQFILSSKKLLLSDSGFYLCAWSSWEGSNQPQHFGDGTRLSIL.